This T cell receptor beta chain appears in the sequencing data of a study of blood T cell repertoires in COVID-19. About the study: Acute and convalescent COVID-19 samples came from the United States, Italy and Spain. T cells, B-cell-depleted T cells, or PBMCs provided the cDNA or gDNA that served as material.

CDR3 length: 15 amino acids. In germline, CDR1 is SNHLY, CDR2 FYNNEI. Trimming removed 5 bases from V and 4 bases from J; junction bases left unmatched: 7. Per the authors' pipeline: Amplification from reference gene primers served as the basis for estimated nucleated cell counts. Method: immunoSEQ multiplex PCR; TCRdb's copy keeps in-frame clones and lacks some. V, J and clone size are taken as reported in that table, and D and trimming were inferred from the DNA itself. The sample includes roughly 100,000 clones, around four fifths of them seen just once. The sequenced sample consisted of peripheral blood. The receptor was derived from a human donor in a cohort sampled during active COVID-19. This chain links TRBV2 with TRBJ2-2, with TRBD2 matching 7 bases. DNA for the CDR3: TGTGCCAGCAGTCTAGGCGGGGGTTCCACCGGGGAGCTGTTTTTT. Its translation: CASSLGGGSTGELFF.